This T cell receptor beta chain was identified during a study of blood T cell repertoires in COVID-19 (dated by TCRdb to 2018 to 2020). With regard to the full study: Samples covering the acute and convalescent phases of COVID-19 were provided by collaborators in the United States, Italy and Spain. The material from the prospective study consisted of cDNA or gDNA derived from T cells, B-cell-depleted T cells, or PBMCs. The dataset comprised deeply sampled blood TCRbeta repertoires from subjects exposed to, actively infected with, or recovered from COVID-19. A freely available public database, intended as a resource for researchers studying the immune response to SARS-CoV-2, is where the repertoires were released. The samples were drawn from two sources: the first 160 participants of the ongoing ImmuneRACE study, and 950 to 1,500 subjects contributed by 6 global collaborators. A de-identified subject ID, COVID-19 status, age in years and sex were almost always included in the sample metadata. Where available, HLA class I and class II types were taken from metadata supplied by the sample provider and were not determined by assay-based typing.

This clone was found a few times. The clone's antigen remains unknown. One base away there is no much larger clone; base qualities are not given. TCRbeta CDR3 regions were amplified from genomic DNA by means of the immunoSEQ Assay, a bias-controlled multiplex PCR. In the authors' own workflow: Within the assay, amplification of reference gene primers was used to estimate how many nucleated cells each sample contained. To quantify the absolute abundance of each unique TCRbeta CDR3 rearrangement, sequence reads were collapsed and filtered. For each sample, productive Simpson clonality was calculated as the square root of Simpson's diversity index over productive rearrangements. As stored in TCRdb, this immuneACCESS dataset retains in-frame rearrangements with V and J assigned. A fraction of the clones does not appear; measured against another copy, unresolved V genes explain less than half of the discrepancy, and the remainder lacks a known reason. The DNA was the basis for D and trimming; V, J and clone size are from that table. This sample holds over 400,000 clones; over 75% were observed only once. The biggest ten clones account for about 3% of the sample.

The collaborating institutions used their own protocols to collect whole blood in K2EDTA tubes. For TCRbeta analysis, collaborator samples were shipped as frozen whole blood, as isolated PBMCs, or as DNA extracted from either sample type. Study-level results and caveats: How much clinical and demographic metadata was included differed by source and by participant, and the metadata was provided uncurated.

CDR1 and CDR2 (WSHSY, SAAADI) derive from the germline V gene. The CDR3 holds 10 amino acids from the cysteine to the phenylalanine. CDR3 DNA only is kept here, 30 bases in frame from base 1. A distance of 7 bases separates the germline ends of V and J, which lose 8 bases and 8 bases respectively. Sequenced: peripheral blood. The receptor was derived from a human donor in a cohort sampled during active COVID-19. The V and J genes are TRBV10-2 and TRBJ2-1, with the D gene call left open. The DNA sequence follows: TGCGCCAGCGGTAGAGATGAGCAGTTCTTC. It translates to CASGRDEQFF.